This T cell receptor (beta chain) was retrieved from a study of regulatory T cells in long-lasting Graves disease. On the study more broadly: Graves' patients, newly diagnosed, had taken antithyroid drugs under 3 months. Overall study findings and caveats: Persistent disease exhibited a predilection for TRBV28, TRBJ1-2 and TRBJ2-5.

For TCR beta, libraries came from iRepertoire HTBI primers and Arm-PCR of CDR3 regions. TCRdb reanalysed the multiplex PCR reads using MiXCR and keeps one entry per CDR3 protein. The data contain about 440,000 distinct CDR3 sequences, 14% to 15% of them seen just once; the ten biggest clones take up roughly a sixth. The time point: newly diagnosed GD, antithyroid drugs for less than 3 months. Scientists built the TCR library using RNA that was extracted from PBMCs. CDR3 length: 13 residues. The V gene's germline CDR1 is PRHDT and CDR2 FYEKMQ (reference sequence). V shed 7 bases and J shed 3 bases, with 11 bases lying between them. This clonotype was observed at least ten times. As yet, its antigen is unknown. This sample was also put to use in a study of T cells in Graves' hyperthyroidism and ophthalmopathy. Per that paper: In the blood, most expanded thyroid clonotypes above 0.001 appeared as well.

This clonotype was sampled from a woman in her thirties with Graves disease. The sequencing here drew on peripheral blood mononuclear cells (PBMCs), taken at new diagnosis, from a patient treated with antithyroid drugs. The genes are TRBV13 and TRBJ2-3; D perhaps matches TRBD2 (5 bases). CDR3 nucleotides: TGTGCCAGCATCGGAGGTAGAACAGATACGCAGTATTTT. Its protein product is CASIGGRTDTQYF.